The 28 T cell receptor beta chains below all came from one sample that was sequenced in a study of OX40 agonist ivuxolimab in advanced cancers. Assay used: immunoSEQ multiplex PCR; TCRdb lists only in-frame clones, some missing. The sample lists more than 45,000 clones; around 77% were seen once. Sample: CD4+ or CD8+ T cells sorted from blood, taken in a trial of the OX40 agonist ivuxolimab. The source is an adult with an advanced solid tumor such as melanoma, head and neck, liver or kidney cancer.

CDR3 nucleotides: TGCGCCAGCACTTCGGGCTTCTATGAGCAGTTCTTC. It is translated as CASTSGFYEQFF. The gene calls are TRBV5-1 and TRBJ2-1; no definite D call. Between the trimmed V and J ends, which lost 6 bases and 8 bases, there was a span of 12 bases. The CDR3 is 12 residues long. Germline CDR1 SGHRS, CDR2 YFSETQ. Looking up the rest from reference TRBV5-1 and TRBJ2-1 gives the full variable domain: KAGVTQTPRYLIKTRGQQVTLSCSPISGHRSVSWYQQTPGQGLQFLFEYFSETQRNKGNFPGRFSGRQFSNSRSEMNVSTLELGDSALYLCASTSGFYEQFFGPGTRLTVL.

The CDR3 DNA reads TGTGCCAGCAGCCGGGACAGCAGGGAGACCCAGTACTTC. Translated, it gives CASSRDSRETQYF. The J gene is TRBJ2-5, the V gene TRBV7-3; TRBD1 matches 7 bases. The CDR3 runs to 13 residues. The V gene end was trimmed by 5 bases and the J gene end by 5 bases; junction bases not matched to a gene: 5. Germline CDR1 reads SGHTA; CDR2 reads FQGTGA.

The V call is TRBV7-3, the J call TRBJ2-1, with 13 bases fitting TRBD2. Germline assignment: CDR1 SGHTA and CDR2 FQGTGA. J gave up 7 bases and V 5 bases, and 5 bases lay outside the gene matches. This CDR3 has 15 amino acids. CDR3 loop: CASSPWTSGSNEQFF. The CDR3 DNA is TGTGCCAGCAGCCCCTGGACTAGCGGGAGTAATGAGCAGTTCTTC.

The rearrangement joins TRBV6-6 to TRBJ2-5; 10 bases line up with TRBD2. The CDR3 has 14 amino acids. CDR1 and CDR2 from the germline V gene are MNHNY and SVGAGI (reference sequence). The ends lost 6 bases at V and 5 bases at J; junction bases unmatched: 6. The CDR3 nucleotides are TGTGCCAGCAGGCCCCGTAGCGGGAGGGAGACCCAGTACTTC. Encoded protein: CASRPRSGRETQYF.

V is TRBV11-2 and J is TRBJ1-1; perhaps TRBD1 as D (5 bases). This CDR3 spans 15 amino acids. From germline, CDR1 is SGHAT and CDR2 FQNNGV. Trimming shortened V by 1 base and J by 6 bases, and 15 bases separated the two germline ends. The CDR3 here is CASSLGGRRDAEAFF. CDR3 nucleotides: TGTGCCAGCAGCTTAGGAGGGCGCAGGGACGCTGAAGCTTTCTTT. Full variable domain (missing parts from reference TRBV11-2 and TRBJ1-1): EAGVAQSPRYKIIEKRQSVAFWCNPISGHATLYWYQQILGQGPKLLIQFQNNGVVDDSQLPKDRFSAERLKGVDSTLKIQPAKLEDSAVYLCASSLGGRRDAEAFFGQGTRLTVV.

The CDR3: CASSVLGIMNTEAFF. The CDR3 DNA reads TGTGCCAGCAGCGTACTCGGGATTATGAACACTGAAGCTTTCTTT. J is TRBJ1-1 and V is TRBV2; D is undetermined. V lost 6 bases and J lost 0, with 14 bases in between. Germline-derived CDR1 and CDR2 are SNHLY and FYNNEI. This CDR3 is 15 amino acids long.

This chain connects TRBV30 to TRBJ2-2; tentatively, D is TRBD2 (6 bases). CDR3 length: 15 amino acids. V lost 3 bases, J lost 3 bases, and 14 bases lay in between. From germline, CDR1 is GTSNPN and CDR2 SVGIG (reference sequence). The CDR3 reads CAWSVLGLYTGELFF. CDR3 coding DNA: TGTGCCTGGAGCGTATTGGGACTGTACACCGGGGAGCTGTTTTTT.

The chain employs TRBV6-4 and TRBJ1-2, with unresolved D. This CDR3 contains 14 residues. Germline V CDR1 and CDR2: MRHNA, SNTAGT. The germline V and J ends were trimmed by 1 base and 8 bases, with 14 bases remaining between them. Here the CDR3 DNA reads TGTGCCAGCAGTGACTTTGTTGGAGGAAGCGGCTACACCTTC. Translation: CASSDFVGGSGYTF.

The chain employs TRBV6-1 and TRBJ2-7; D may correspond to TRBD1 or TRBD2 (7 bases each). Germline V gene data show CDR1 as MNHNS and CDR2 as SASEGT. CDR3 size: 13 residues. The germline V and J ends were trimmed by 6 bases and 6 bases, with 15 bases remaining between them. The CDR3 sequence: CASRGRGPLEQYF. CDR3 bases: TGTGCCAGCAGGGGGAGGGGGCCCCTCGAGCAGTACTTC.

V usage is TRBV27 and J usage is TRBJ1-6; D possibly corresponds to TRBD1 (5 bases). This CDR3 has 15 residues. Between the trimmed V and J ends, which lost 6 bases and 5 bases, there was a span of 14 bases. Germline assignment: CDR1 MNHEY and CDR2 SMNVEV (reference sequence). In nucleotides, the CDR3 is TGTGCCAGCAGGACGGGACTGTCCGATAATTCACCCCTCCACTTT. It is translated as CASRTGLSDNSPLHF.

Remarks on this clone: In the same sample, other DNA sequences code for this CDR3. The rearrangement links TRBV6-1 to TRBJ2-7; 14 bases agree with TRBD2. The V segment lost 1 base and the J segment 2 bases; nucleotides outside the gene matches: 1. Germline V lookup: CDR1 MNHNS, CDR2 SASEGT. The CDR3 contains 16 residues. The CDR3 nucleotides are TGTGCCAGCAGTGAAGGACTAGCGGGAGGGGCCTACGAGCAGTACTTC. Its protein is CASSEGLAGGAYEQYF.

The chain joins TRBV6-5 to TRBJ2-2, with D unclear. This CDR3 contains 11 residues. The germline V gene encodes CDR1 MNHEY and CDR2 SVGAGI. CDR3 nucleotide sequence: TGTGCGACTTCTAACACCGGGGAGCTGTTTTTT. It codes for CATSNTGELFF.

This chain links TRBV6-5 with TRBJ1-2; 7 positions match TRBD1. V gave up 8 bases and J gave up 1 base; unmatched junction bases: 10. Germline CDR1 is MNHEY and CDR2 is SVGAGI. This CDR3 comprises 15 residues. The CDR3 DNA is TGTGCCAGCCGCGCCCCCAGGGGGTTTAACTATGGCTACACCTTC. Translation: CASRAPRGFNYGYTF.

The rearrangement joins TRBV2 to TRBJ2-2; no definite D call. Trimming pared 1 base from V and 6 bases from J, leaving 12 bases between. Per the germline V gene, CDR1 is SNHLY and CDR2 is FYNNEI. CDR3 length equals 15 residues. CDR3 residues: CASSEEAIFSGELFF. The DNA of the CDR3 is TGTGCCAGCAGTGAAGAGGCTATTTTTTCCGGGGAGCTGTTTTTT.

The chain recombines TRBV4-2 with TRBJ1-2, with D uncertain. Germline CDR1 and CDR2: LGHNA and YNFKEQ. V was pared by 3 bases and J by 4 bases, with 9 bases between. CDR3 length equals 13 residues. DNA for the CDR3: TGTGCCAGCAGCCATGATATGGTCTATGGCTACACCTTC. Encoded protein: CASSHDMVYGYTF.

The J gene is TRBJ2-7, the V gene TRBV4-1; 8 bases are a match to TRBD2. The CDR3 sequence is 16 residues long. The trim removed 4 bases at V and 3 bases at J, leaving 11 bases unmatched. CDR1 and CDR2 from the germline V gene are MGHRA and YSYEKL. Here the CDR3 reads CASSLAGLALRYEQYF. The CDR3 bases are TGCGCCAGCAGCCTCGCCGGACTAGCCCTACGCTACGAGCAGTACTTC.

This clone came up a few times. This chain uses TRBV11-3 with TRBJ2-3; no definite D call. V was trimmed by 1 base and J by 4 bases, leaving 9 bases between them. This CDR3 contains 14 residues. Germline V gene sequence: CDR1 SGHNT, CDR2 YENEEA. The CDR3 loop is CASSLVGSADTQYF. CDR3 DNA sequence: TGTGCCAGCAGCTTAGTAGGTTCCGCAGATACGCAGTATTTT. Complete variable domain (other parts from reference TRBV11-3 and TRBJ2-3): EAGVVQSPRYKIIEKKQPVAFWCNPISGHNTLYWYLQNLGQGPELLIRYENEEAVDDSQLPKDRFSAERLKGVDSTLKIQPAELGDSAVYLCASSLVGSADTQYFGPGTRLTVL.

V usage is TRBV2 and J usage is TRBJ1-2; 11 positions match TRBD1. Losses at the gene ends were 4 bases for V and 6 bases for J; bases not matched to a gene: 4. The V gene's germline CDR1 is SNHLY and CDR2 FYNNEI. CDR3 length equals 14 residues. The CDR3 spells CASSGGQGADGYTF. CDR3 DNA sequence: TGTGCCAGCAGTGGCGGACAGGGGGCTGATGGCTACACCTTC.

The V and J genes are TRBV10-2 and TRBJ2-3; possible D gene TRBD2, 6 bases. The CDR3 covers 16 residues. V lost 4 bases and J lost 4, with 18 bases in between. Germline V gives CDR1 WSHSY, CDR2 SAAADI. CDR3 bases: TGCGCCAGCAGTGGGGTTCGACTAGTTCGTTCAGATACGCAGTATTTT. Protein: CASSGVRLVRSDTQYF.

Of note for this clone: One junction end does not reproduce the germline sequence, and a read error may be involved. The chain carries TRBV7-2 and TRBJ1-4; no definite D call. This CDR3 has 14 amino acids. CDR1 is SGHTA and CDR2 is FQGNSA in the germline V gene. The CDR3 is CASRPTASNQKLFF. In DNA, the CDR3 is TGTGCCAGCAGGCCCACGGCCTCTAATCAAAAACTGTTTTTT.

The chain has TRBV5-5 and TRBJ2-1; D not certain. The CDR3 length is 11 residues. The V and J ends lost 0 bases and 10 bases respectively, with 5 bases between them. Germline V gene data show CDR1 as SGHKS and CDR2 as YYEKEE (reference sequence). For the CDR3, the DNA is TGTGCCAGCAGCTTGGTAGAGGAGCAGTTCTTC. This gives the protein CASSLVEEQFF.

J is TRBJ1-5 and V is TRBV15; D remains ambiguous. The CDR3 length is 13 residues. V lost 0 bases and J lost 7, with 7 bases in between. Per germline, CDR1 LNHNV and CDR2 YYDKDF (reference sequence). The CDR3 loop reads CATSREAGQPQHF. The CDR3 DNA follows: TGTGCCACCAGCAGAGAAGCGGGACAGCCCCAGCATTTT.

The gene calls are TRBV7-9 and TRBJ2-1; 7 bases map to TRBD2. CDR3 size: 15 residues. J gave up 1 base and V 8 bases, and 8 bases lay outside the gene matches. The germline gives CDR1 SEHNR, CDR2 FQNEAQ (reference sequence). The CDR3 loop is CASLLSGGSYNEQFF. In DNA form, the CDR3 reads TGTGCCAGCCTACTGTCCGGGGGGTCCTACAATGAGCAGTTCTTC.

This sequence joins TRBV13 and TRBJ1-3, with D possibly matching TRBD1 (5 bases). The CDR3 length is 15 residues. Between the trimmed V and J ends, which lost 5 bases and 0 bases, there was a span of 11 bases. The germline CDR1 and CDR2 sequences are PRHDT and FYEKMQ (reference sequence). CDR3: CASSAAGPSGNTIYF. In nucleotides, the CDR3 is TGTGCCAGCAGCGCGGCGGGGCCCTCTGGAAACACCATATATTTT.

The CDR3 DNA reads as TGTGCCAGCTCGGGACTAGCGGGAGGGATATCCTACGAGCAGTACTTC. Translation gives CASSGLAGGISYEQYF. The J gene is TRBJ2-7, the V gene TRBV27; 16 nucleotides agree with TRBD2. V was clipped by 8 bases and J by 1 base; unmatched bases: 5. The length of the CDR3 is 16 residues. The V gene's germline CDR1 is MNHEY and CDR2 SMNVEV (reference sequence).

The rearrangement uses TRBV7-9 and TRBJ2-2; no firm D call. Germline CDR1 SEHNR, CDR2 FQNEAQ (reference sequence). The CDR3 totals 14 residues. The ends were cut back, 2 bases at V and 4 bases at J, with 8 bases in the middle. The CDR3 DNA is TGTGCCAGCAGCTTAAGGGCTAGCACCGGGGAGCTGTTTTTT. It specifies CASSLRASTGELFF.

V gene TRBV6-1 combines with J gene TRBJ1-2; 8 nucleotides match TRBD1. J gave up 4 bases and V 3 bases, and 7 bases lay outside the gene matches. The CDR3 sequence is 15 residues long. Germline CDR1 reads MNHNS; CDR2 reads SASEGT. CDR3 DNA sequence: TGTGCCAGCAGTGAGCCCGCAGGGGGCAGCTATGGCTACACCTTC. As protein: CASSEPAGGSYGYTF.

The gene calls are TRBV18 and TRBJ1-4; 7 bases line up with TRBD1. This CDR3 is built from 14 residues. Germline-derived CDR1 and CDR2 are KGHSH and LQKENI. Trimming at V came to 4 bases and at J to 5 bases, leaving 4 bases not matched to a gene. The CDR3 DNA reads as TGTGCCAGCTCACTGACACAGGGGAATGAAAAACTGTTTTTT. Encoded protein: CASSLTQGNEKLFF.